The subject of this entry is one TCR beta chain. The antigen remains unidentified. The sample originates from a study of cytomegalovirus exposure and HLA in healthy donors. Study conclusions and caveats: It was reportedly the case that the classifier diagnosed cytomegalovirus status with high specificity and sensitivity. Later, TCR association rates were found to vary by HLA locus, highest for DRB1 and lowest for HLA-C. Associated with cytomegalovirus, according to the listing, were about 160 TCR beta chains. A later analysis reportedly found that, within productive TCRs, an Asian-associated ancestry cluster had fewer N-insertions than the mean observed across the roughly 610 donors.

Vbeta (60) and Jbeta (13) primers were used in the PCR. The assay was immunoSEQ multiplex PCR, and TCRdb's table has in-frame clones only and misses some. The sample contains some 150,000 clones, around nine tenths of which appear only once. This CDR3 has 16 residues. The receptor comes from a woman aged 25 to 45 in good health and CMV-seronegative. The genes are TRBV7-5 and TRBJ1-1. TRBV7-5 is a pseudogene locus. Specimen: PBMCs. The CDR3 DNA reads as TGTGTCAGAAGCTTATTTACACGGGGGGCTTACACTGAAGCTTTCTTT. It specifies CVRSLFTRGAYTEAFF.